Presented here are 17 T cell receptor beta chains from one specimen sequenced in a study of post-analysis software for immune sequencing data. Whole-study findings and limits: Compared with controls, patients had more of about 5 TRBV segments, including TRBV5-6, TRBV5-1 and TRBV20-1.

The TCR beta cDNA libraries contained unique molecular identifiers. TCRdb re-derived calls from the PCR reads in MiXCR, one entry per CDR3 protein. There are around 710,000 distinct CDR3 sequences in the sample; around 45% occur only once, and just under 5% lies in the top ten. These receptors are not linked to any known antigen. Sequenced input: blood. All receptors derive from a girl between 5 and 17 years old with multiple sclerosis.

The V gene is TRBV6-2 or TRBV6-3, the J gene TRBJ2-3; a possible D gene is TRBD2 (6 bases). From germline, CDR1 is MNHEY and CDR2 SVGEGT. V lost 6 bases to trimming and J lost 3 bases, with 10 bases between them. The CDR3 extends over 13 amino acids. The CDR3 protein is CASSRRVTDTQYF. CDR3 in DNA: TGTGCCAGCAGCCGGAGGGTTACAGATACGCAGTATTTT.

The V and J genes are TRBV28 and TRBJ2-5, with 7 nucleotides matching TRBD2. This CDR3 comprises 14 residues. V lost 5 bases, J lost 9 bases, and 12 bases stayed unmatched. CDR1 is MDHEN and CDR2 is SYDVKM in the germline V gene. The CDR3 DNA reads TGTGCCAGCAGTGGGCGGGAGACCTCGGGGGCCCAGTACTTC. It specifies CASSGRETSGAQYF.

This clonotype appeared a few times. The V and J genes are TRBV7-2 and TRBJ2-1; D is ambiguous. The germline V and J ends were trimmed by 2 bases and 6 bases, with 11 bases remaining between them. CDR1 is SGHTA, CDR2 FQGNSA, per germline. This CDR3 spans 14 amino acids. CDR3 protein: CASSLPRSANEQFF. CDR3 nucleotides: TGTGCCAGCAGCTTACCTAGGTCGGCCAATGAGCAGTTCTTC.

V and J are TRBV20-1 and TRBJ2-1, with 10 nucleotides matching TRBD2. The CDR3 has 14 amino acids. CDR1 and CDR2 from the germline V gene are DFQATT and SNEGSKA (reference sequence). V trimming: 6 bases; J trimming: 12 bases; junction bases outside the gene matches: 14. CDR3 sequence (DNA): TGCAGTGCCCGCATCCCGCTAGCGGGAGCGGTGCAGTTCTTC. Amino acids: CSARIPLAGAVQFF.

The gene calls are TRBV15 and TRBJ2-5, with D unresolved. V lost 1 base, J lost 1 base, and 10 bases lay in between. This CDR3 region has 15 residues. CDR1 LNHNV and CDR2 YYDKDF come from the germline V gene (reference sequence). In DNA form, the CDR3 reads TGTGCCACCAGCAGAGCCTCGCGGTTCCAAGAGACCCAGTACTTC. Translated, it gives CATSRASRFQETQYF. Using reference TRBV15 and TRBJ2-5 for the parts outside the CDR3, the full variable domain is DAMVIQNPRYQVTQFGKPVTLSCSQTLNHNVMYWYQQKSSQAPKLLFHYYDKDFNNEADTPDNFQSRRPNTSFCFLDIRSPGLGDTAMYLCATSRASRFQETQYFGPGTRLLVL.

The CDR3 sequence: CASSPYGGPRSEQYF. The CDR3 coding sequence is TGTGCCAGCAGCCCGTACGGGGGACCTAGAAGCGAGCAGTACTTC. The chain uses TRBV7-6 and TRBJ2-5, with TRBD2 as a possible D gene (6 bases). The DNA end lines up better with TRBJ2-7; the J call may be wrong. CDR1 and CDR2 from the germline V gene are SGHVS and FNYEAQ. This CDR3 has 15 amino acids.

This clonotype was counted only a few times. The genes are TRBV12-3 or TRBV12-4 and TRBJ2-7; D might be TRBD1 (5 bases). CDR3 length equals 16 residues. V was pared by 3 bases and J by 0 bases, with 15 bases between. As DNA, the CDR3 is TGTGCCAGCAGTTTTCGACTGCTAGGGGCCTCCTACGAGCAGTACTTC. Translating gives CASSFRLLGASYEQYF.

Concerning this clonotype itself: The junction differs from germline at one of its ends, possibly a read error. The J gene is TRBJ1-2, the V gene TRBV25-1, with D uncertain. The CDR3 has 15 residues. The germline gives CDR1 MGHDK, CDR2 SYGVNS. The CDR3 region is CASNELEELWDGYTF. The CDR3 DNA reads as TGTGCCAGCAATGAACTTGAGGAGCTTTGGGATGGCTACACCTTC.

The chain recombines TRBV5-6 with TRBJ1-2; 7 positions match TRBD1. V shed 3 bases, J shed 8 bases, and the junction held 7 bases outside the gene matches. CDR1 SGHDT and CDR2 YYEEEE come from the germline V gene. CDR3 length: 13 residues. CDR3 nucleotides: TGTGCCAGCAGCTCCGACAGGGTGTCGGGCTACACCTTC. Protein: CASSSDRVSGYTF.

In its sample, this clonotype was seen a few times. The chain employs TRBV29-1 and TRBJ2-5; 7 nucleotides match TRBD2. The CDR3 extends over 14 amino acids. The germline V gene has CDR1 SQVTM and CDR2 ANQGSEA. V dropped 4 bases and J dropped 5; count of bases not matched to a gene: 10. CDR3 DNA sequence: TGCAGCGTTGGTGAGGGAGGGGCAGGGGAGACCCAGTACTTC. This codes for CSVGEGGAGETQYF.

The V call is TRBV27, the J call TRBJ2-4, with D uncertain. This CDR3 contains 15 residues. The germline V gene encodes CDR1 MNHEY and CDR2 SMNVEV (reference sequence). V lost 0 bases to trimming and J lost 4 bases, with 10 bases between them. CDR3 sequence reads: CASSLSLQPKNIQYF. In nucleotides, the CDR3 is TGTGCCAGCAGTTTATCCCTACAGCCAAAAAACATTCAGTACTTC.

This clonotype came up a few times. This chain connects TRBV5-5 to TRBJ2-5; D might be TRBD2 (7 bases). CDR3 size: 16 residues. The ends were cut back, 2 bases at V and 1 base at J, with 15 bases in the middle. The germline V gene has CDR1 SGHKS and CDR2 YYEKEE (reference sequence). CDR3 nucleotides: TGTGCCAGCAGCTTATGGGGAGGGGGAACCCAAGAGACCCAGTACTTC. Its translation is CASSLWGGGTQETQYF.

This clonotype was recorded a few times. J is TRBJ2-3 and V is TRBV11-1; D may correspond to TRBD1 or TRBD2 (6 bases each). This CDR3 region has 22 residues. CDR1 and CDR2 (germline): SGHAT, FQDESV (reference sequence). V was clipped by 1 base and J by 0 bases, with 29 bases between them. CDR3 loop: CASSLEAGGRYRPSASTDTQYF. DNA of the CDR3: TGTGCCAGCAGCTTAGAGGCTGGGGGGCGGTACAGACCCTCAGCTAGCACAGATACGCAGTATTTT. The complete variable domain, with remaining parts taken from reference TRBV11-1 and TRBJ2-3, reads EAEVAQSPRYKITEKSQAVAFWCDPISGHATLYWYRQILGQGPELLVQFQDESVVDDSQLPKDRFSAERLKGVDSTLKIQPAELGDSAMYLCASSLEAGGRYRPSASTDTQYFGPGTRLTVL.

The CDR3 bases are TGCGCCAGCAGCCAAGATGACTCCTCCTACAATGAGCAGTTCTTC. Amino acids: CASSQDDSSYNEQFF. V and J are TRBV4-3 and TRBJ2-1; D gene uncertain. With 0 bases removed from V and 0 bases from J, the gap between germline ends came to 6 bases. The CDR3 is 15 residues long. Germline V gene lookup returns CDR1 LGHNA and CDR2 YSLEER.

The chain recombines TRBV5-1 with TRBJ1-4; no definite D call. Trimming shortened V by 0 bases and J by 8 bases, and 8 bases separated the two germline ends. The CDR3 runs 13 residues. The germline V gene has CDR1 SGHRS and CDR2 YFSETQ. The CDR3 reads CASSLDQAEKLFF. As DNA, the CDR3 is TGCGCCAGCAGCTTGGATCAGGCGGAAAAACTGTTTTTT.

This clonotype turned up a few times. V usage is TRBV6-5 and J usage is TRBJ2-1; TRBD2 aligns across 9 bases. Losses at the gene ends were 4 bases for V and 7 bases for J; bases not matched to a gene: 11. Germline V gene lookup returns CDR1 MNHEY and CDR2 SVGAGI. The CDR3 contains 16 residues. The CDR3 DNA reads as TGTGCCAGCAGTTTTCGACTAGCGGCTGGGTCAAATGAGCAGTTCTTC. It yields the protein CASSFRLAAGSNEQFF.

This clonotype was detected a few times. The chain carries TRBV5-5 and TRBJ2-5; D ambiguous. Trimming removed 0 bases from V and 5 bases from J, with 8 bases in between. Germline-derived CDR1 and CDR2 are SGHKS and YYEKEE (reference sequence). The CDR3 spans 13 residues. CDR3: CASSLERWETQYF. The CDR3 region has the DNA TGTGCCAGCAGCTTGGAACGGTGGGAGACCCAGTACTTC. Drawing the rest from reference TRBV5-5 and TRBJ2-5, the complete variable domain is DAGVTQSPTHLIKTRGQQVTLRCSPISGHKSVSWYQQVLGQGPQFIFQYYEKEERGRGNFPDRFSARQFPNYSSELNVNALLLGDSALYLCASSLERWETQYFGPGTRLLVL.